This T cell receptor beta chain was found in a study of tumor T cells in aggressive B-cell lymphoma. This table comes from immunoSEQ multiplex PCR, and its TCRdb copy is limited to in-frame clones, with some not included. The table records about 1,800 clones, 70% to 90% of them present only once. The CDR3 totals 18 residues. Germline V CDR1 and CDR2: LGHNA, YSLEER. The V and J ends lost 3 bases and 5 bases, in that order; junction bases with no gene match: 16. The TCR was taken from an adult with diffuse large B cell lymphoma. The chain carries TRBV4-3 and TRBJ1-2, with 9 bases lining up with TRBD1. What was sequenced was tumor tissue. The CDR3 here is CASSQGPGQGRAAYGYTF. DNA for the CDR3: TGCGCCAGCAGCCAGGGCCCGGGACAGGGACGCGCCGCTTATGGCTACACCTTC.